This TCR beta chain originates from a study of T cell repertoires in cytomegalovirus infection. Overall study findings and caveats: It was HLA-C-restricted CMV-specific TCR beta clonotypes that dominated the response ex vivo.

This clonotype was recorded a few times. What it binds is not known. MiXCR, applied by TCRdb to the reads, yields one record per CDR3 protein. The sample has about 300,000 distinct CDR3 sequences, approximately 10% seen once. This TCR was recovered from a human donor in good health (CMV status not recorded). Some clones in this sample may be carry-over from other donors' samples. The source material was PBMCs.

CDR3: CSTPQYAGAADTQYF. DNA of the CDR3: TGCAGTACCCCCCAGTATGCGGGGGCCGCAGATACGCAGTATTTT. The chain is built from TRBV20-1 and TRBJ2-3; D may be TRBD2 (7 bases). The V end lost 8 bases, the J end lost 4 bases, and 22 bases lay between the germline ends. This CDR3 is built from 15 residues. Germline CDR1 is DFQATT and CDR2 is SNEGSKA (reference sequence).